Each of the 20 T cell receptor beta chains below was sequenced from the same sample in a study of neurological immune-mediated disorders. TCRdb processed the 5' RACE reads anew with MiXCR; each CDR3 protein has one entry. Of more than 30,000 distinct CDR3 sequences in the sample, roughly 15% are singletons; the top ten hold 5.2%. Time point: technical triplicate 2. Sequencing input: CD4+ T cells from blood. The receptors here all came from a female donor with HTLV-1-associated myelopathy (HAM/TSP).

This clonotype was counted many times. This rearrangement joins TRBV27 to TRBJ1-2; D is perhaps TRBD1 (5 bases). Germline assignment: CDR1 MNHEY and CDR2 SMNVEV (reference sequence). The germline V and J ends were trimmed by 4 bases and 8 bases, with 14 bases remaining between them. This CDR3 spans 13 amino acids. The CDR3 DNA follows: TGTGCCAGCAGTTCTGGAGGGGACCACGGCTACACCTTC. It yields the protein CASSSGGDHGYTF.

This clonotype is deemed medium-sized. This rearrangement joins TRBV20-1 to TRBJ1-5; a possible D gene is TRBD1 (6 bases). This CDR3 region has 13 residues. Per germline, CDR1 DFQATT and CDR2 SNEGSKA (reference sequence). The V end was cut by 5 bases, the J end by 6 bases, with 14 bases between. The CDR3, as DNA: TGCAGTGCTGCGGGGCAGGGGAGTCAGCCCCAGCATTTT. This gives the protein CSAAGQGSQPQHF.

This clonotype showed up many times. The chain employs TRBV20-1 and TRBJ2-2; 11 bases are shared with TRBD2. After removal of 3 bases from V and 5 bases from J, the junction contained 2 bases not matched to a gene. CDR1 is DFQATT, CDR2 SNEGSKA, per germline (reference sequence). This CDR3 comprises 14 residues. The CDR3 DNA is TGCAGTGCTAGTAGCGGGAGGGGGACCGGGGAGCTGTTTTTT. Protein product: CSASSGRGTGELFF.

This clonotype appeared many times. The V call is TRBV2, the J call TRBJ1-1, with 8 bases aligning to TRBD1. The CDR3 has 14 amino acids. With V trimmed by 4 bases and J by 1 base, 2 bases remained unmatched. CDR1 and CDR2 (germline): SNHLY, FYNNEI. The CDR3 loop reads CASSVTGGNTEAFF. The DNA of the CDR3 is TGTGCCAGCAGTGTAACAGGGGGGAACACTGAAGCTTTCTTT.

Points on this clonotype: Germline is not matched at one junction end, which may reflect a read error. The chain is built from TRBV9 and TRBJ2-7; the D is unclear. Germline values: CDR1 SGDLS, CDR2 YYNGEE. This CDR3 region has 13 residues. In DNA form, the CDR3 reads TGTGTCAGCAGCCCTGACGCCTTCTACGAGAAGTACTTC. Translating gives CVSSPDAFYEKYF.

Comments on this clonotype: The DNA is omitted, as the CDR3 cannot be located on it reliably, and the CDR3 follows TCRdb's listing. J is TRBJ2-7 and V is TRBV5-1; the table's D gene call, TRBD1, was not cross checked with the DNA. The CDR3 sequence runs 21 residues, both termini included. Germline assignment: CDR1 SGHRS and CDR2 YFSETQ. CDR3 sequence: CASSFYICSAPPGQGTYEQYF.

This clonotype was picked up many times. The chain uses TRBV7-2 and TRBJ1-1, with D hard to call. Trimming removed 2 bases from V and 5 bases from J, with 15 bases in between. Per the germline V gene, CDR1 is SGHTA and CDR2 is FQGNSA. The CDR3 extends over 15 amino acids. In nucleotides, the CDR3 is TGTGCCAGCAGCTTACAGACTCGGCGTTTAACTGAAGCTTTCTTT. Residues: CASSLQTRRLTEAFF.

This clonotype appeared many times. The chain is built from TRBV4-2 and TRBJ2-1; TRBD2 matches at 7 bases. Germline V gives CDR1 LGHNA, CDR2 YNFKEQ. The V and J ends lost 4 bases and 0 bases, in that order; junction bases with no gene match: 6. The CDR3 has 16 residues. The CDR3 reads CASSPGSGRSYNEQFF. The CDR3 coding sequence is TGTGCCAGCAGCCCTGGTAGCGGGCGCTCCTACAATGAGCAGTTCTTC.

The chain uses TRBV28 and TRBJ2-7, with D tentatively TRBD1 (6 bases). The V gene's germline CDR1 is MDHEN and CDR2 SYDVKM. The CDR3 is made up of 15 amino acids. V lost 5 bases and J 2 bases, leaving 16 bases between the germline ends. This CDR3 reads CASSLSGHAAYEQYF. The CDR3 DNA is TGTGCCAGCAGTCTCTCGGGACATGCCGCCTACGAGCAGTACTTC. Full variable domain (missing parts from reference TRBV28 and TRBJ2-7): DVKVTQSSRYLVKRTGEKVFLECVQDMDHENMFWYRQDPGLGLRLIYFSYDVKMKEKGDIPEGYSVSREKKERFSLILESASTNQTSMYLCASSLSGHAAYEQYFGPGTRLTVT.

This clonotype has a count of ten or more. The rearrangement joins TRBV14 to TRBJ1-1; no firm D call. V was shortened by 3 bases and J by 4 bases, with 9 bases between the two germline ends. This CDR3 has 13 residues. Germline loops: CDR1 SGHDN, CDR2 FVKESK. The CDR3 protein is CASSQGFTTEAFF. Here the CDR3 DNA reads TGTGCCAGCAGCCAGGGTTTTACCACTGAAGCTTTCTTT.

This clonotype has at least ten counts. The chain carries TRBV3-1 and TRBJ2-1; 10 nucleotides align to TRBD2. V was clipped by 6 bases and J by 8 bases; unmatched bases: 4. CDR3 length equals 13 residues. Germline V gene data show CDR1 as LGHDT and CDR2 as YNNKEL (reference sequence). CDR3 sequence: CASSSGGRDEQFF. In nucleotides, the CDR3 is TGTGCCAGCAGTAGCGGGGGGAGGGATGAGCAGTTCTTC.

This clonotype came up many times. The genes are TRBV12-3 or TRBV12-4 and TRBJ2-6; D may correspond to TRBD1 or TRBD2 (5 bases each). The CDR3 extends over 17 amino acids. V dropped 6 bases and J dropped 3 bases, with 18 bases sitting between them. The DNA of the CDR3 is TGTGCCAGCAGGAGGCGCTTGGGGGTTCGTGGGGCCAACGTCCTGACTTTC. It yields the protein CASRRRLGVRGANVLTF.

This clonotype was observed at least ten times. This chain connects TRBV20-1 to TRBJ2-1; 7 nucleotides line up with TRBD2. The length of the CDR3 is 15 residues. The J segment lost 5 bases and the V segment lost 0 bases, leaving 7 bases of the junction unmatched. The germline V gene has CDR1 DFQATT and CDR2 SNEGSKA (reference sequence). Written as DNA, the CDR3 is TGCAGTGCTAGAGATTTCGGGGGAGGGGACAATGAGCAGTTCTTC. It codes for CSARDFGGGDNEQFF.

This clonotype was seen many times. The CDR3 DNA sequence: TGTGCCAGCAGTGACAATTCCTATGGCTACACCTTC. This encodes CASSDNSYGYTF. The V call is TRBV6-1, the J call TRBJ1-2; D is unresolved. V gave up 3 bases and J gave up 4 bases, with 6 bases separating them. The CDR3 length is 12 residues. Germline CDR1 MNHNS, CDR2 SASEGT.

At least ten counts were recorded for this clonotype. The J gene is TRBJ2-1, the V gene TRBV11-1; 11 nucleotides line up with TRBD2. Germline-derived CDR1 and CDR2 are SGHAT and FQDESV (reference sequence). The V segment lost 5 bases and the J segment 6 bases; nucleotides outside the gene matches: 21. The CDR3 contains 20 residues. The DNA for the CDR3 is TGTGCCAGCAGCCCAGGGGGACGTAGCGGGAGGGCCATCGGGGGCAATGAGCAGTTCTTC. Protein product: CASSPGGRSGRAIGGNEQFF.

This clonotype was counted between two and nine times. The chain has TRBV6-1 and TRBJ1-2, with TRBD1 matching over 7 bases. The CDR3 contains 14 residues. The J segment lost 4 bases and the V segment lost 6 bases, leaving 8 bases of the junction unmatched. Germline V gene sequence: CDR1 MNHNS, CDR2 SASEGT. The CDR3 reads CASRTGTASYGYTF. Here the CDR3 DNA reads TGTGCCAGCAGAACCGGGACAGCAAGCTATGGCTACACCTTC.

This clonotype was seen many times. The chain links TRBV20-1 to TRBJ1-1; D is perhaps TRBD1 (5 bases). The CDR3 is 14 amino acids. V lost 4 bases and J 6 bases, leaving 18 bases between the germline ends. The germline gives CDR1 DFQATT, CDR2 SNEGSKA (reference sequence). CDR3 nucleotides: TGCAGTGCTAAGACCCGAGACCTAGGGGCTGAAGCTTTCTTT. Its translation: CSAKTRDLGAEAFF.

There are many counts of this clonotype. V usage is TRBV20-1 and J usage is TRBJ1-1; 10 nucleotides align to TRBD1. The CDR3 runs 14 residues. Germline trimming cut 2 bases from V and 9 bases from J; bases unmatched to any gene: 9. Germline V gene lookup returns CDR1 DFQATT and CDR2 SNEGSKA (reference sequence). The CDR3 nucleotides are TGCAGTGCTAGAAGACAGGGGGCGCTGGGAAAAGCTTTCTTT. Its translation is CSARRQGALGKAFF.

This clonotype was seen many times. The gene calls are TRBV20-1 and TRBJ2-6; D unresolved. The germline V gene has CDR1 DFQATT and CDR2 SNEGSKA (reference sequence). V shed 3 bases and J shed 0 bases, with 9 bases lying between them. CDR3 length: 15 residues. CDR3 loop: CSASQVRSGANVLTF. DNA of the CDR3: TGCAGTGCTAGCCAAGTGCGCTCTGGGGCCAACGTCCTGACTTTC.

This clonotype was seen repeatedly, ten times or more. The rearrangement joins TRBV6-6 to TRBJ1-6; the match to TRBD1 covers 11 bases. The CDR3 is made up of 15 amino acids. Per germline, CDR1 MNHNY and CDR2 SVGAGI (reference sequence). V was pared by 6 bases and J by 8 bases, with 6 bases of the junction left unmatched. The CDR3 DNA reads TGTGCCAGCAGGGCGCCGGGACAGGGGGATTCACCCCTCCACTTT. This sequence encodes CASRAPGQGDSPLHF.